A single sample is the source of the 9 T cell receptor beta chains below, sequenced in a study of Graves' ophthalmopathy and Graves' hyperthyroidism (dated by TCRdb to the late 2010s). Instrument on record: Illumina HiSeq 2000. TCR beta CDR3 regions were amplified from RNA transcripts for repertoire sequencing. HTBI primers and the Qiagen OneStep RT-PCR kit were used in a first-round RT-PCR, which was followed by a second-round multiplex PCR, size selection and purification. TCRdb took the public reads, trimmed them with fastp at Q25, ran MiXCR for clone calling and kept in-frame beta chains. Each CDR3 protein gets just one entry, which takes the most common genes and DNA from the rows behind it. The sample table records 230,000 or so distinct CDR3 sequences; around 42% of these occur just once. The ten largest clones take up approximately 44% of the sample. The sequenced material came from peripheral blood. These receptors were obtained from an adult man with Graves' ophthalmopathy.

The chain links TRBV6-6 to TRBJ1-2, with D possibly being TRBD1 (5 bases). Deletions cut 5 bases from V and 3 bases from J, with 13 bases between. The CDR3 contains 14 residues. Germline V gene sequence: CDR1 MNHNY, CDR2 SVGAGI (reference sequence). Here the CDR3 DNA reads TGTGCCAGCAGTGAGGACGGACACCACTATGGCTACACCTTC. It encodes CASSEDGHHYGYTF.

This clonotype was recorded a few times. This rearrangement joins TRBV2 to TRBJ1-2; D is ambiguous. The CDR3 extends over 16 amino acids. Germline loops: CDR1 SNHLY, CDR2 FYNNEI. The V and J ends lost 8 bases and 1 base respectively, with 20 bases between them. CDR3: CASPSEPARNNYGYTF. In nucleotides, the CDR3 is TGTGCCAGCCCCTCAGAACCCGCGAGGAATAACTATGGCTACACCTTC.

This chain connects TRBV10-3 to TRBJ1-1, with TRBD1 matching over 7 bases. In germline, CDR1 is ENHRY, CDR2 SYGVKD. Germline trimming cut 2 bases from V and 7 bases from J; bases unmatched to any gene: 7. The CDR3 runs to 14 residues. The chain's CDR3 is CAISEGGGSGEAFF. For the CDR3, the DNA is TGTGCCATCAGTGAGGGAGGGGGCTCGGGTGAAGCTTTCTTT.

As regards this clonotype: This may stem from a read error, because a much larger clone lies one nucleotide away. The conserved phenylalanine or tryptophan is not found at the CDR3 terminus, so this likely reflects a read error. This rearrangement joins TRBV7-2 to TRBJ1-1; D remains unclear. CDR1 and CDR2 from the germline V gene are SGHTA and FQGNSA. The V gene lost 6 bases and the J gene lost 1 base, with 9 bases spanning the gap. The CDR3 loop spans 13 amino acids. Here the CDR3 DNA reads TGTGCCAGCAGGTTGGTCGAGAACACTGAAGCTTTCCTT. Residues: CASRLVENTEAFL.

This chain connects TRBV2 to TRBJ1-3, with D possibly being TRBD1 (5 bases). The V and J ends lost 6 bases and 0 bases respectively, with 15 bases between them. The CDR3 totals 16 residues. Germline lookup yields CDR1 SNHLY and CDR2 FYNNEI. CDR3 loop: CASSLTTARSGNTIYF. DNA for the CDR3: TGTGCCAGCAGCTTGACGACAGCGCGCTCTGGAAACACCATATATTTT.

This clonotype has a handful of counts. The chain is built from TRBV24-1 and TRBJ2-7; 9 bases match TRBD1. The V gene end was trimmed by 5 bases and the J gene end by 2 bases; junction bases not matched to a gene: 3. CDR1 is KGHDR and CDR2 is SFDVKD in the germline V gene. The CDR3 length is 14 residues. CDR3 loop: CATSARTGAYEQYF. The DNA for the CDR3 is TGTGCCACCAGTGCGCGGACAGGGGCCTACGAGCAGTACTTC.

The J gene is TRBJ2-7, the V gene TRBV2, with 12 positions matching TRBD2. The V gene end was trimmed by 5 bases and the J gene end by 7 bases; junction bases not matched to a gene: 15. The CDR3 has 17 amino acids. Germline loops: CDR1 SNHLY, CDR2 FYNNEI. The CDR3 protein is CASSHPPWTSGTQEQYF. Written as DNA, the CDR3 is TGTGCCAGCAGTCACCCTCCCTGGACTAGCGGGACCCAGGAGCAGTACTTC.

The chain joins TRBV10-3 to TRBJ1-4; 9 positions agree with TRBD1. The V segment lost 2 bases and the J segment 8 bases; nucleotides outside the gene matches: 6. This CDR3 region has 15 residues. CDR1 and CDR2 (germline): ENHRY, SYGVKD. CDR3 region: CAISETGGAMEKLFF. The CDR3 region has the DNA TGTGCCATCAGTGAGACAGGGGGCGCGATGGAAAAACTGTTTTTT.

This clonotype was observed a few times. The chain recombines TRBV19 with TRBJ1-4; a possible D gene is TRBD1 (5 bases). The CDR3 extends over 13 amino acids. Trimming removed 6 bases from V and 3 bases from J, with 8 bases in between. Germline V gene data show CDR1 as LNHDA and CDR2 as SQIVND (reference sequence). Here the CDR3 reads CASRTRANEKLFF. The CDR3 DNA sequence: TGTGCCAGTAGGACCAGGGCTAATGAAAAACTGTTTTTT.